This TCR beta chain was recorded in a study of T-cell memory formation after mild COVID-19. Study as a whole: TCR clusters mostly belonged to single donors.

In the case of this clonotype: An end of the junction does not agree with germline; a read error may underlie this.

Via MiXCR, TCRdb re-called the 5' RACE reads, giving one row per CDR3 protein. The sample contains roughly 310,000 distinct CDR3 sequences, more than 15% of which appear only once. The CDR3 is 13 residues long. Germline V CDR1 and CDR2: MNHEY, SVGAGI. V usage is TRBV6-5 and J usage is TRBJ1-4; 7 bases agree with TRBD1. What was sequenced was PBMCs or a T cell subset sorted from them (not recorded which). The clonotype originates from a man younger than 35 who had mild COVID-19 (a few samples of this study predate the infection). Cell type and time point are not known. CDR3 nucleotides: TGTGCCAGCAGTTACGTTAAACAGGGGTTTGAGGTTTTT. Translation: CASSYVKQGFEVF.